The T cell receptor beta chain under discussion was sequenced for a study of cytomegalovirus exposure and HLA in healthy donors. Primers included in the PCR were 60 Vbeta and 13 Jbeta primers. Measured with immunoSEQ multiplex PCR; TCRdb has only the in-frame clones, and not every one. The listing records about 67,000 clones. Overall study results and limits: Most of the TCR beta V segments (in an earlier analysis) were productive either about 87% or about 30% of the time. Later, TCR association rates were found to vary by HLA locus, highest for DRB1 and lowest for HLA-C.

As for this clone: Its specificity is unknown.

This clonotype was obtained from a woman aged 25 to 39 in good health and CMV-seronegative. The specimen was PBMCs.

CDR3 nucleotide sequence: TGTGCCAGCAGTCCTTCGGGACAGGGGAGTCAGCCCCAGCATTTT. Protein product: CASSPSGQGSQPQHF. The V call is TRBV28, the J call TRBJ1-5; TRBD1 matches at 10 bases. The CDR3 has 15 amino acids. The ends lost 5 bases at V and 6 bases at J; junction bases unmatched: 7. Germline V lookup: CDR1 MDHEN, CDR2 SYDVKM.